This TCR beta chain is drawn from a study of cytomegalovirus exposure and HLA in healthy donors. Concerning this clone itself: What it binds is not known.

The donors were in the roughly 120-subject validation cohort; that cohort was separate from the approximately 700-subject first cohort. The CDR3 consists of 15 residues. Looked up from germline, CDR1 is LGHNA and CDR2 is YNFKEQ. The junction had 2 bases not matched to a gene; V was cut back by 0 bases and J by 1 base. Study outcomes and limitations: A classifier reportedly called cytomegalovirus status with high sensitivity and specificity. A later analysis found first-cohort TCR clusters tended to co-occur in the 100 to 150 validation repertoires.

The protocol was immunoSEQ multiplex PCR, while the TCRdb copy is restricted to in-frame clones and leaves out a portion. This table holds tens of thousands of clones, about 87% found once. The clonotype was recovered from a woman younger than 35 in good health and CMV-seropositive. What was sequenced was PBMCs. The gene calls are TRBV4-2 and TRBJ2-7, with 8 bases that match TRBD1. The CDR3, as DNA: TGTGCCAGCAGCCAAGAACAGGGGGATTCCTACGAGCAGTACTTC. It translates to CASSQEQGDSYEQYF.